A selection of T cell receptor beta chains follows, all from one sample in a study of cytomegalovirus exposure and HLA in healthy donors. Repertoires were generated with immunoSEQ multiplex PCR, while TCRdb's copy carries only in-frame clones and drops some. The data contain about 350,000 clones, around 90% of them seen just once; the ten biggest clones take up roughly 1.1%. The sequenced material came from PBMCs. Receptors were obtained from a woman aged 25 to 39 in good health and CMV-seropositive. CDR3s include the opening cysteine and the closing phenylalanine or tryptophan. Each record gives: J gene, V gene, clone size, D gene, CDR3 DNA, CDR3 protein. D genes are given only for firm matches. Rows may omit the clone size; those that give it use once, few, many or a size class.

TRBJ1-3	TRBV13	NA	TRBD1	TGTGCCAGCAGCTTAGGTACAGGGGGCTCTGGAAACACCATATATTTT	CASSLGTGGSGNTIYF
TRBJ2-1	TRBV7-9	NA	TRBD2	TGTGCCAGCAGCCACAGTGGGGGACTACGGGATGAGCAGTTCTTC	CASSHSGGLRDEQFF
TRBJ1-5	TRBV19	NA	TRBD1	TGTGCCAGTAGTATCGGGGACAGGGCCCAGCATTTT	CASSIGDRAQHF
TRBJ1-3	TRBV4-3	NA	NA	TGCGCCAGCAGCCAAGATCTCAGGCAGGGAAACACCATATATTTT	CASSQDLRQGNTIYF
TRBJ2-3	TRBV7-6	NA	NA	TGTGCCTCCCAAGGTGGGGGTACGCAGTATTTT	CASQGGGTQYF
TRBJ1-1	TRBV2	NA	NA	TGTGCCGGACCCCAGGGCTCTAAATCTGAAGCTTTCTTT	CAGPQGSKSEAFF
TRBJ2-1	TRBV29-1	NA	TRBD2	TGCAGCGTTGGAAGACTAGCGGGAGGTAACAATGAGCAGTTCTTC	CSVGRLAGGNNEQFF
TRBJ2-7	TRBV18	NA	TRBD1	TGTGCCAGCTCACCACCGCCCGGGACAGGGGGAACCCGGCCCTACGAGCAGTACTTC	CASSPPPGTGGTRPYEQYF
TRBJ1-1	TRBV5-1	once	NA	TGCGCCAGCAGCCAGACGACGGCGAACACTGAAGCTTTCTTT	CASSQTTANTEAFF
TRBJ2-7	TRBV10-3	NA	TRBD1	TGTGCCATCAGTGAGAACCCGGGACAGGGAGCCTACGAGCAGTACTTC	CAISENPGQGAYEQYF
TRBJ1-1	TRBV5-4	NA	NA	TGTGCCAGCAGCGTCGGGACTCCTGAAGCTTTCTTT	CASSVGTPEAFF
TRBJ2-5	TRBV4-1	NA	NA	TGCGCCAGCAGCCAACCAGGGGGGGAGACCCAGTACTTC	CASSQPGGETQYF
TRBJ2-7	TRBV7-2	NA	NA	TGTGCCAGCAGCTTAAATTGGCGGGGCCCTTCCTACGAGCAGTACTTC	CASSLNWRGPSYEQYF
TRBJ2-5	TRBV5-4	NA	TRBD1	TGTGCCAGCAGCCTGGGACAGTATCCACAAGAGACCCAGTACTTC	CASSLGQYPQETQYF
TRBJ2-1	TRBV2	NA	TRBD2	TGTGCCAGCAGTGAAGCTAGCGGGGGGGCCCGGGGGGATGAGCAGTTCTTC	CASSEASGGARGDEQFF
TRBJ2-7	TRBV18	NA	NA	TGTGCCAGCTCACCTGAACGGGGCTTAAGCTCCTACGAGCAGTACTTC	CASSPERGLSSYEQYF
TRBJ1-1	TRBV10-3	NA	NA	TGTGCCATCAGTGAGTCATCGGGGGAGGGCTACAACACTGAAGCTTTCTTT	CAISESSGEGYNTEAFF
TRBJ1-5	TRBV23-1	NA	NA	TGCGCCAGCAGGGAACAGCTTAGCAATCAGCCCCAGCATTTT	CASREQLSNQPQHF
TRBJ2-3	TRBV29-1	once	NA	TGCAGCGTTGAAGCGGGAGTCGGAACAGATACGCAGTATTTT	CSVEAGVGTDTQYF
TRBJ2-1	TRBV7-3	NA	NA	TGTGCCAGCAGCTTTCGGACTCAAAATGAGCAGTTCTTC	CASSFRTQNEQFF
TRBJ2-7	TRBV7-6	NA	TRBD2	TGTGCCAGCAGCTTAAACCCCTCTAGCGGGGGGGCCTCCTACGAGCAGTACTTC	CASSLNPSSGGASYEQYF
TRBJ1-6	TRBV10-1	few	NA	TGCGCCAGCAGTGAGGCCCCAGCTAATTCACCCCTCCACTTT	CASSEAPANSPLHF
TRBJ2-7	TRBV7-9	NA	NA	TGTGCCAGCAGTTACGTCCCTCGTGGGGGAAAGGCCTACGAGCAGTACTTC	CASSYVPRGGKAYEQYF
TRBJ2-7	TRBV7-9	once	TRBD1	TGTGCCAGCACCGATCCGGGACAGGGGGCTTACGAGCAGTACTTC	CASTDPGQGAYEQYF
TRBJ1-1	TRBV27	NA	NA	TGTGCCAGCAGTTTATCCCGACCGGGACTCACTGAAGCTTTCTTT	CASSLSRPGLTEAFF
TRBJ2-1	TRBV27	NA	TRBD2	TGTGCCAGCAGTTTTTTCCTAGCGGACATGCTTACGGGCAATGAGCAGTTCTTC	CASSFFLADMLTGNEQFF
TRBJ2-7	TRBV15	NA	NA	TGTGCCACCAGCAGAGACCGGGGGACGCTTTCCTACGAGCAGTACTTC	CATSRDRGTLSYEQYF
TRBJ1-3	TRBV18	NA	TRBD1	TGTGCCAGCTCACCGGGACAGGGGAAAGGAAACACCATATATTTT	CASSPGQGKGNTIYF
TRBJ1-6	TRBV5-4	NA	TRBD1	TGTGCCAGCAGCCAGGGACAGATTAATTCACCCCTCCACTTT	CASSQGQINSPLHF
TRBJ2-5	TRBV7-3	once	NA	TGTGCCAGCAGCCAGGGACTGGCATCCGGGGAGACCCAGTACTTC	CASSQGLASGETQYF
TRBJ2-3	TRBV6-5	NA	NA	TGTGCCAGCAGTTACTACGCATCATCAGATACGCAGTATTTT	CASSYYASSDTQYF
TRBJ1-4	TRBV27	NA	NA	TGTGCCAGCAGTGTAAACAAGATAAAAAGGGGGGAAAAACTGTTTTTT	CASSVNKIKRGEKLFF
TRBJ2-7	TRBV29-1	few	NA	TGCAGCGGCAAAACAGGGCTAGAGTGGGGCGAGCAGTACTTC	CSGKTGLEWGEQYF
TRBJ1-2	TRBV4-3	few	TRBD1	TGCGCCAGCAGCCAAGGGCAGGGGGCAGACTATGGCTACACCTTC	CASSQGQGADYGYTF
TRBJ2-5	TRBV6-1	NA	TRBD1	TGTGCCAGCAGTGAAGGGGCAGGGGGAGCGGAGACCCAGTACTTC	CASSEGAGGAETQYF